This T cell receptor (beta chain) came from a study of cytomegalovirus exposure and HLA in healthy donors. The PCR ran on 60 Vbeta and 13 Jbeta primers. TCRdb's copy holds only in-frame clones and misses some; the assay was immunoSEQ multiplex PCR. The sample contains about 190,000 clones, roughly 84% of which appear only once. V lost 8 bases, J lost 4 bases, and 8 bases stayed unmatched. The CDR3 sequence is 14 residues long. The germline V gene has CDR1 MDHEN and CDR2 SYDVKM. The material sequenced was PBMCs. This clonotype was sampled from a boy younger than 18 in good health and CMV-seronegative. V usage is TRBV28 and J usage is TRBJ2-3, with 8 bases fitting TRBD2. CDR3 in DNA: TGTGCCAGCGTTACGGGAGGGCCGTCAGATACGCAGTATTTT. Its protein product is CASVTGGPSDTQYF.